This TCR beta chain emerged from a study of early T cells in non-severe SARS-CoV-2 infection. Study-wide points: Matching against VDJdb likely underestimated virus-specific expansions, favoring anti-spike CD8.

TCRdb re-called the 5' RACE reads with MiXCR, one entry per CDR3 protein. The profile shows about 100,000 distinct CDR3 sequences, approximately 13% of them singletons. The CDR3 has 17 residues. Losses at the gene ends were 4 bases for V and 1 base for J; bases not matched to a gene: 9. The V gene's germline CDR1 is SGHRS and CDR2 YFSETQ. As for this clonotype: The antigen is not known.

Material: whole blood. The J gene is TRBJ2-3, the V gene TRBV5-1, with 10 bases lining up with TRBD2. This clonotype was obtained from an adult who was a healthcare worker with PCR-confirmed SARS-CoV-2 infection or an uninfected control (not recorded which). CDR3 nucleotides: TGCGCCAGCAGCCCTGCCCCCGGACTAGCGGGCACAGATACGCAGTATTTT. Its protein product is CASSPAPGLAGTDTQYF.